This entry lists 22 T cell receptor beta chains sequenced from one sample in a study of OX40 agonist ivuxolimab in advanced cancers. Repertoires were generated with immunoSEQ multiplex PCR, while TCRdb's copy carries only in-frame clones and drops some. The sample carries approximately 98,000 clones, 75% to 95% recorded once. Sample: CD4+ or CD8+ T cells sorted from blood, taken in a trial of the OX40 agonist ivuxolimab. These receptor sequences come from an adult with an advanced solid tumor such as melanoma, head and neck, liver or kidney cancer.

The chain combines TRBV5-6 with TRBJ2-1; D possibly corresponds to TRBD2 (5 bases). The CDR3 length is 11 residues. Germline V gene sequence: CDR1 SGHDT, CDR2 YYEEEE. Deletions cut 3 bases from V and 8 bases from J, with 6 bases between. The CDR3 region has the DNA TGTGCCAGCAGCTGGCGGGATGAGCAGTTCTTC. It translates to CASSWRDEQFF.

The rearrangement uses TRBV30 and TRBJ2-3, with D unclear. Germline V gene data show CDR1 as GTSNPN and CDR2 as SVGIG (reference sequence). The CDR3 consists of 15 residues. V lost 2 bases to trimming and J lost 0 bases, with 12 bases between them. The CDR3 sequence is CAWSKAASSTDTQYF. In nucleotides, the CDR3 is TGTGCCTGGAGTAAGGCAGCCTCCAGCACAGATACGCAGTATTTT.

This clone was seen a single time. The chain joins TRBV27 to TRBJ2-3, with 13 bases fitting TRBD2. Germline V gene data show CDR1 as MNHEY and CDR2 as SMNVEV (reference sequence). Trimming at V came to 1 base and at J to 2 bases, leaving 9 bases not matched to a gene. The CDR3 consists of 19 residues. The CDR3 here is CASSLLSVLAGGYTDTQYF. CDR3 in DNA: TGTGCCAGCAGTTTATTATCGGTACTAGCGGGGGGGTACACAGATACGCAGTATTTT.

V gene TRBV19 combines with J gene TRBJ2-7; 7 bases align to TRBD2. There are 13 residues in the CDR3. Trimming cost V 8 bases and J 7 bases; bases outside gene matches: 11. Per the germline V gene, CDR1 is LNHDA and CDR2 is SQIVND (reference sequence). CDR3: CASGWGGAVEQYF. The CDR3 DNA reads as TGTGCCAGTGGCTGGGGAGGGGCGGTAGAGCAGTACTTC.

The chain joins TRBV7-2 to TRBJ2-1; tentatively, D is TRBD2 (5 bases). The CDR3 is 13 amino acids. V lost 4 bases and J 6 bases, leaving 10 bases between the germline ends. Germline CDR1 is SGHTA and CDR2 is FQGNSA. Here the CDR3 reads CASSSGLSNEQFF. In DNA form, the CDR3 reads TGTGCCAGCAGCTCAGGACTTTCCAATGAGCAGTTCTTC.

The CDR3 DNA follows: TGTGCCATCAGTGTGGCTAGCCCAGGGTCAGATACGCAGTATTTT. As protein: CAISVASPGSDTQYF. This rearrangement joins TRBV10-3 to TRBJ2-3; D may correspond to TRBD1 or TRBD2 (5 bases each). Germline-derived CDR1 and CDR2 are ENHRY and SYGVKD. The germline V and J ends were trimmed by 4 bases and 4 bases, with 15 bases remaining between them. The CDR3 covers 15 residues.

CDR3: CAWSASPYGQGIQPQHF. DNA for the CDR3: TGTGCCTGGAGCGCCAGCCCCTATGGACAGGGGATTCAGCCCCAGCATTTT. The gene calls are TRBV30 and TRBJ1-5, with 9 nucleotides matching TRBD1. There are 17 residues in the CDR3. Losses at the gene ends were 3 bases for V and 6 bases for J; bases not matched to a gene: 15. Germline CDR1 is GTSNPN and CDR2 is SVGIG (reference sequence).

This clone was seen only a few times. The genes are TRBV6-5 and TRBJ1-2; D might be TRBD1 (5 bases). The CDR3 is 13 residues long. Between the trimmed V and J ends, which lost 6 bases and 3 bases, there was a span of 11 bases. Per the germline V gene, CDR1 is MNHEY and CDR2 is SVGAGI. The CDR3 nucleotides read TGTGCCAGCAGCCGGGACTTCCACTATGGCTACACCTTC. Protein: CASSRDFHYGYTF.

This clone was seen just once. The chain couples TRBV30 to TRBJ2-2; 8 nucleotides agree with TRBD2. The CDR3 has 13 amino acids. Germline V CDR1 and CDR2: GTSNPN, SVGIG (reference sequence). The V and J ends lost 4 bases and 9 bases, in that order; junction bases with no gene match: 7. The CDR3 loop is CAWTTSVNRELFF. Here the CDR3 DNA reads TGTGCCTGGACGACTAGCGTGAACAGGGAGCTGTTTTTT.

The J gene is TRBJ2-3, the V gene TRBV6-5; D possibly uses TRBD1 or TRBD2 (5 bases each). The germline V gene has CDR1 MNHEY and CDR2 SVGAGI. The CDR3 is 15 amino acids. Trimming removed 2 bases at V and 2 bases at J, with 11 bases between. The CDR3 region has the DNA TGTGCCAGCAGTTACCTGACTGGGACCACAGATACGCAGTATTTT. Protein sequence: CASSYLTGTTDTQYF.

The V gene is TRBV30, the J gene TRBJ1-2, with D unclear. This CDR3 has 10 amino acids. Germline-derived CDR1 and CDR2 are GTSNPN and SVGIG (reference sequence). V was trimmed by 6 bases and J by 8 bases, leaving 10 bases between them. CDR3 DNA sequence: TGTGCCTGTTTAGTAGGAGGCTACACCTTC. This encodes CACLVGGYTF.

The chain has TRBV7-8 and TRBJ2-5, with a tentative D call TRBD2 (6 bases). The length of the CDR3 is 15 residues. Germline CDR1 and CDR2: SGHVS and FQNEAQ. V lost 5 bases and J 5 bases, leaving 18 bases between the germline ends. The DNA for the CDR3 is TGTGCCAGCAGCCCCGTGGAGGGCTGGGGTGAGACCCAGTACTTC. Its translation is CASSPVEGWGETQYF.

V usage is TRBV7-3 and J usage is TRBJ1-1, with a tentative D call TRBD1 (5 bases). The germline V gene encodes CDR1 SGHTA and CDR2 FQGTGA. This CDR3 comprises 14 residues. Trimming took off 5 bases at V and 3 bases at J, with 13 bases between the two ends. DNA of the CDR3: TGTGCCAGCAGCGCAGATCGGGGCCACACTGAAGCTTTCTTT. Its translation is CASSADRGHTEAFF.

The rearrangement links TRBV5-1 to TRBJ2-2, with 10 bases matching TRBD2. V lost 0 bases and J lost 4; bases outside the gene matches: 9. The CDR3 contains 18 residues. CDR1 is SGHRS, CDR2 YFSETQ, per germline. CDR3 protein: CASSLVPSGSRFTGELFF. The CDR3 DNA reads as TGCGCCAGCAGCTTGGTCCCTAGCGGGAGCCGTTTCACCGGGGAGCTGTTTTTT.

Only one count was recorded for this clone. The chain has TRBV29-1 and TRBJ2-3, with 8 positions matching TRBD2. The CDR3 runs to 16 residues. The V and J ends lost 3 bases and 2 bases, in that order; junction bases with no gene match: 10. Per the germline V gene, CDR1 is SQVTM and CDR2 is ANQGSEA. CDR3 protein: CSVDRGGKGDTDTQYF. The CDR3 region has the DNA TGCAGCGTTGACCGGGGGGGTAAGGGAGACACAGATACGCAGTATTTT.

The chain uses TRBV11-3 and TRBJ2-7; TRBD1 is a possible D gene (7 bases). The CDR3 has 15 residues. V shed 1 base and J shed 2 bases, with 12 bases lying between them. Looked up from germline, CDR1 is SGHNT and CDR2 is YENEEA. As DNA, the CDR3 is TGTGCCAGCAGCTTAGTGGCAGGGGGGACCTACGAGCAGTACTTC. This encodes CASSLVAGGTYEQYF.

The V gene is TRBV30, the J gene TRBJ1-1; D may be TRBD1 (5 bases). From germline, CDR1 is GTSNPN and CDR2 SVGIG (reference sequence). This CDR3 is built from 13 residues. With 3 bases removed from V and 0 bases from J, the gap between germline ends came to 8 bases. The CDR3 loop is CAWRRGMNTEAFF. CDR3 coding DNA: TGTGCCTGGAGGCGGGGGATGAACACTGAAGCTTTCTTT.

V gene TRBV5-5 combines with J gene TRBJ2-3; D not certain. The CDR3 loop spans 14 amino acids. The V and J ends lost 4 bases and 5 bases respectively, with 14 bases between them. CDR1 is SGHKS, CDR2 YYEKEE, per germline (reference sequence). The CDR3: CASSNLGWRDTQYF. CDR3 bases: TGTGCCAGCAGCAATCTAGGTTGGAGAGATACGCAGTATTTT.

This clone has only one observation. The V call is TRBV5-4, the J call TRBJ2-5; possibly TRBD1 or TRBD2 for D (5 bases each). Per the germline V gene, CDR1 is SGHNT and CDR2 is YYREEE (reference sequence). The CDR3 extends over 14 amino acids. The germline V and J ends were trimmed by 3 bases and 2 bases, with 11 bases remaining between them. The chain's CDR3 is CASSSGTKQETQYF. The CDR3 nucleotides are TGTGCCAGCAGCTCTGGGACCAAACAAGAGACCCAGTACTTC.

The chain recombines TRBV14 with TRBJ2-3, with D possibly matching TRBD1 (5 bases). CDR1 SGHDN and CDR2 FVKESK come from the germline V gene. V shed 4 bases and J shed 2 bases, with 13 bases lying between them. The CDR3 totals 15 residues. CDR3 in amino acids: CASSRSQGLTDTQYF. The CDR3 bases are TGTGCCAGCAGCCGAAGTCAGGGTCTCACAGATACGCAGTATTTT.

The CDR3 is CASSLREGRTDTQYF. The CDR3 nucleotides read TGTGCCAGCAGCTTAAGGGAGGGGCGCACAGATACGCAGTATTTT. The genes are TRBV7-8 and TRBJ2-3; 7 bases match TRBD2. Germline CDR1 SGHVS, CDR2 FQNEAQ. This CDR3 comprises 15 residues. The trim removed 2 bases at V and 1 base at J, leaving 3 bases unmatched.

This chain links TRBV19 with TRBJ2-3, with 8 bases identical to TRBD1. CDR3 length: 15 residues. V dropped 5 bases and J dropped 6; count of bases not matched to a gene: 10. The germline gives CDR1 LNHDA, CDR2 SQIVND (reference sequence). CDR3 amino acids: CASSLGQGYSDTQYF. The DNA of the CDR3 is TGTGCCAGTAGTCTCGGACAGGGATACTCGGATACGCAGTATTTT.